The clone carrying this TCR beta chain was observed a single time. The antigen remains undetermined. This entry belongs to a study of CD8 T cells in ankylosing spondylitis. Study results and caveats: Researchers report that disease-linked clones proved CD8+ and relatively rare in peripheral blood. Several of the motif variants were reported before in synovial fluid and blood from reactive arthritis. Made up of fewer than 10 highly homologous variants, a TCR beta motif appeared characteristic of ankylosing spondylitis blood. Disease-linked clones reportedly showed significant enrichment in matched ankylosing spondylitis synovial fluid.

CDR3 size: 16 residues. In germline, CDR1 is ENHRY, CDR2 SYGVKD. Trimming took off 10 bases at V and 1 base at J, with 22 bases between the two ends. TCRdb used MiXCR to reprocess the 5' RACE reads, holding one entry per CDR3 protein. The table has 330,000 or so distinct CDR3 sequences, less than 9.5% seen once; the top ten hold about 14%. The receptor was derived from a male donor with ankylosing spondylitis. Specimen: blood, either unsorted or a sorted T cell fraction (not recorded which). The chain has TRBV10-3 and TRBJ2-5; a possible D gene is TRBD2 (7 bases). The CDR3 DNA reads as TGTGCCACTGGGGCAGGGGTAGCGGGCGGCCAAGAGACCCAGTACTTC. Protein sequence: CATGAGVAGGQETQYF.